One sample yielded the 18 T cell receptor beta chains listed below, sequenced in a study of cytomegalovirus exposure and HLA in healthy donors. 60 Vbeta and 13 Jbeta primers were used in PCR. TCRdb's copy holds only in-frame clones and misses some; the assay was immunoSEQ multiplex PCR. Of about 130,000 clones listed, less than 90% are singletons. The sample taken for sequencing was PBMCs. The source of these receptors is a man aged 40-49 years in good health and CMV-seronegative.

J is TRBJ1-2 and V is TRBV5-8; D is unclear. The ends were cut back, 5 bases at V and 4 bases at J, with 9 bases in the middle. CDR1 and CDR2 (germline): SGHTS, YDEGEE. The CDR3 consists of 12 residues. CDR3 sequence (DNA): TGTGCCAGCAGTTCACAGAGCTATGGCTACACCTTC. Protein: CASSSQSYGYTF.

This chain uses TRBV7-2 with TRBJ2-7; 9 bases line up with TRBD2. Germline V gene sequence: CDR1 SGHTA, CDR2 FQGNSA. CDR3 size: 16 residues. Trimming took 1 base from V and 3 from J; bases not matched to a gene: 7. The CDR3 region is CASSLGGGATFYEQYF. CDR3 bases: TGTGCCAGCAGCTTAGGCGGGGGGGCGACTTTCTACGAGCAGTACTTC.

The V call is TRBV27, the J call TRBJ2-7; TRBD2 might be the D (6 bases). V was trimmed by 6 bases and J by 3 bases, leaving 12 bases between them. This CDR3 spans 13 amino acids. Germline values: CDR1 MNHEY, CDR2 SMNVEV (reference sequence). In nucleotides, the CDR3 is TGTGCCAGCAGAGAGAGGGGAGGCTACGAGCAGTACTTC. The encoded protein is CASRERGGYEQYF.

The chain couples TRBV30 to TRBJ2-7; 9 nucleotides agree with TRBD1. CDR1 is GTSNPN and CDR2 is SVGIG in the germline V gene (reference sequence). V lost 4 bases to trimming and J lost 3 bases; unmatched junction nucleotides: 7. This CDR3 is built from 14 residues. CDR3 amino acids: CAWTPGQGGYEQYF. The DNA of the CDR3 is TGTGCCTGGACTCCGGGACAGGGTGGCTACGAGCAGTACTTC.

V gene TRBV28 combines with J gene TRBJ2-1; D may be TRBD2 (5 bases). The CDR3 runs 14 residues. Per the germline V gene, CDR1 is MDHEN and CDR2 is SYDVKM. The V end lost 1 base, the J end lost 3 bases, and 7 bases lay between the germline ends. Here the CDR3 reads CASSLLRVYNEQFF. In DNA form, the CDR3 reads TGTGCCAGCAGTTTATTGAGGGTCTACAATGAGCAGTTCTTC.

The chain couples TRBV9 to TRBJ1-1; 7 bases agree with TRBD1. With 2 bases clipped from V and 3 bases from J, the junction kept 7 bases outside the gene matches. Germline CDR1 is SGDLS and CDR2 is YYNGEE. This CDR3 comprises 15 residues. The chain's CDR3 is CASSVSLDRDTEAFF. The CDR3 coding sequence is TGTGCCAGCAGCGTTAGCCTTGACAGGGACACTGAAGCTTTCTTT.

The V call is TRBV5-1, the J call TRBJ2-1; the D is unclear. The CDR3 has 16 amino acids. The V and J ends lost 0 bases and 0 bases respectively, with 10 bases between them. The germline V gene has CDR1 SGHRS and CDR2 YFSETQ. The CDR3 bases are TGCGCCAGCAGCTTGGAAGCCTCGAGCTCCTACAATGAGCAGTTCTTC. Translation gives CASSLEASSSYNEQFF.

The J gene is TRBJ2-5, the V gene TRBV7-8; 11 bases are a match to TRBD2. Trimming at V came to 3 bases and at J to 5 bases, leaving 8 bases not matched to a gene. Germline V gene data show CDR1 as SGHVS and CDR2 as FQNEAQ. This CDR3 region has 16 residues. This CDR3 reads CASSLIAGGPWETQYF. The CDR3 nucleotides are TGTGCCAGCAGCTTGATAGCGGGGGGGCCTTGGGAGACCCAGTACTTC.

The rearrangement uses TRBV7-9 and TRBJ1-4, with a tentative D call TRBD1 (5 bases). V shed 5 bases and J shed 11 bases, with 12 bases lying between them. The CDR3 runs to 12 residues. Germline CDR1 and CDR2: SEHNR and FQNEAQ (reference sequence). This CDR3 reads CASSRNGGKLFF. CDR3 in DNA: TGTGCCAGCAGCAGAAATGGGGGGAAACTGTTTTTT.

The J gene is TRBJ2-1, the V gene TRBV7-9, with 7 bases matching TRBD2. The CDR3 length is 14 residues. Germline CDR1 is SEHNR and CDR2 is FQNEAQ (reference sequence). V was pared by 5 bases and J by 5 bases, with 6 bases of the junction left unmatched. CDR3 sequence: CASSSRDYNNEQFF. CDR3 nucleotide sequence: TGTGCCAGCAGCAGCCGGGACTATAACAATGAGCAGTTCTTC.

V and J are TRBV7-9 and TRBJ2-1; TRBD2 matches at 12 bases. After removal of 1 base from V and 3 bases from J, the junction contained 7 bases not matched to a gene. Germline values: CDR1 SEHNR, CDR2 FQNEAQ (reference sequence). The CDR3 totals 18 residues. The CDR3 nucleotides are TGTGCCAGCAGCTTAGGTTCTAGCGGGAGGGCCGGCTACAATGAGCAGTTCTTC. It encodes CASSLGSSGRAGYNEQFF.

This clone was counted a single time. V and J are TRBV21-1 and TRBJ1-2; the table's D gene call, TRBD1, was not cross checked with the DNA. TRBV21-1 constitutes a pseudogene. CDR3 size: 16 residues. CDR3 bases: TGTGCCAGCAGCAAAGGAACAGGGCCCCCTTTCTATGGCTACACCTTC. Amino acid sequence: CASSKGTGPPFYGYTF.

The chain carries TRBV27 and TRBJ2-1; 7 bases are a match to TRBD1. The trim removed 6 bases at V and 0 bases at J, leaving 8 bases unmatched. Germline CDR1 and CDR2: MNHEY and SMNVEV (reference sequence). The CDR3 loop spans 16 amino acids. This CDR3 is CASRHRGGSSYNEQFF. The DNA of the CDR3 is TGTGCCAGCAGACACAGGGGCGGAAGCTCCTACAATGAGCAGTTCTTC.

The chain couples TRBV6-1 to TRBJ1-5, with 8 bases identical to TRBD1. The CDR3 runs 13 residues. Germline CDR1 reads MNHNS; CDR2 reads SASEGT. Trimming removed 8 bases from V and 4 bases from J; junction bases left unmatched: 4. The CDR3 nucleotides read TGTGCCAGCGCTGGACAGGGAAATCAGCCCCAGCATTTT. As protein: CASAGQGNQPQHF.

The chain has TRBV5-8 and TRBJ1-5, with 7 bases fitting TRBD1. Germline V gene data show CDR1 as SGHTS and CDR2 as YDEGEE. Germline trimming cut 3 bases from V and 6 bases from J; bases unmatched to any gene: 6. The CDR3 is made up of 14 amino acids. CDR3 sequence: CASSSGQQVQPQHF. The CDR3 DNA sequence: TGTGCCAGCAGCTCGGGACAGCAGGTTCAGCCCCAGCATTTT.

The genes are TRBV10-3 and TRBJ2-7; 9 bases fit TRBD1. CDR1 and CDR2 (germline): ENHRY, SYGVKD. V shed 6 bases and J 2 bases; nucleotides not matched to a gene: 2. The CDR3 extends over 13 amino acids. The CDR3 loop is CAIRDRGAYEQYF. The CDR3 nucleotides are TGTGCCATCAGGGACAGGGGAGCCTACGAGCAGTACTTC.

The rearrangement uses TRBV5-6 and TRBJ2-2, with 8 bases aligning to TRBD2. Trimming removed 3 bases from V and 5 bases from J; junction bases left unmatched: 9. The CDR3 is 16 residues long. Looked up from germline, CDR1 is SGHDT and CDR2 is YYEEEE. The CDR3: CASSSGGDPRTGELFF. As DNA, the CDR3 is TGTGCCAGCAGCTCGGGGGGGGACCCTCGGACCGGGGAGCTGTTTTTT.

The chain joins TRBV27 to TRBJ2-5, with D possibly matching TRBD1 (5 bases). The germline CDR1 and CDR2 sequences are MNHEY and SMNVEV (reference sequence). V gave up 3 bases and J gave up 5 bases, with 10 bases separating them. This CDR3 has 13 amino acids. The CDR3 reads CASSLGRAETQYF. Written as DNA, the CDR3 is TGTGCCAGCAGTTTGGGCAGGGCTGAGACCCAGTACTTC.